This T cell receptor beta chain appears in the sequencing data of a study of T cell responses to AZD1222 COVID-19 vaccine. Findings and limits, study-wide: A rise in Spike-specific TCR breadth and depth followed two AZD1222 doses.

The method was immunoSEQ multiplex PCR; TCRdb's version includes in-frame clones alone and lacks a portion of them. This sample carries more than 95,000 clones, roughly 90% of them seen once, and the ten largest clones take about 2.7%. Note on this clone: Its target is unknown.

V was shortened by 6 bases and J by 6 bases, with 12 bases between the two germline ends. The CDR3 contains 13 residues. In germline, CDR1 is MRHNA, CDR2 SNTAGT. The sequence derives from an adult in good health. This sample comprised peripheral blood, obtained on day 0 of AZD1222 vaccination. The chain is built from TRBV6-4 and TRBJ2-1; TRBD2 is a possible D gene (6 bases). The CDR3 reads CASSPGTSNEQFF. The DNA for the CDR3 is TGTGCCAGCAGCCCCGGGACTTCCAATGAGCAGTTCTTC.